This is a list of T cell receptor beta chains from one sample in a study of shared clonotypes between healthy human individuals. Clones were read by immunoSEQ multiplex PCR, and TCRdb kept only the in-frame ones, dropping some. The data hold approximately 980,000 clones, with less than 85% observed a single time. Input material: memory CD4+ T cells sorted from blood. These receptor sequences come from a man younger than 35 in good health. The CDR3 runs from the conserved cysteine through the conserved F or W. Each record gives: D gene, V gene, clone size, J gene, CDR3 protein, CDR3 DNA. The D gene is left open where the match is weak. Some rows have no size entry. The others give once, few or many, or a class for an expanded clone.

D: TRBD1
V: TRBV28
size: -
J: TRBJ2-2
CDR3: CASRRQGGTGELFF
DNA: TGTGCCAGCCGTCGACAGGGGGGCACCGGGGAGCTGTTTTTT

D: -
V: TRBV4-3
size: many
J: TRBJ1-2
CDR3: CASSQDPLGAYGYTF
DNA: TGCGCCAGCAGCCAAGATCCACTCGGGGCCTATGGCTACACCTTC

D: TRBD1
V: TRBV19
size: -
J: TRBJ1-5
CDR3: CASRNRDRGRGNQPQHF
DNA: TGTGCCAGTCGTAACCGGGACAGGGGAAGGGGCAATCAGCCCCAGCATTTT

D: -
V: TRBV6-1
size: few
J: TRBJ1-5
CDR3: CASRVLEGNQPQHF
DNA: TGTGCCAGCAGGGTTTTGGAGGGCAATCAGCCCCAGCATTTT

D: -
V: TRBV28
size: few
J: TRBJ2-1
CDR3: CASSFSGGRDEQFF
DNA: TGTGCCAGCAGTTTCTCGGGGGGCCGGGATGAGCAGTTCTTC

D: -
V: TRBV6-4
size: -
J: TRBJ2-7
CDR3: CASSDSPPYEQYF
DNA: TGTGCCAGCAGTGACTCCCCCCCTTACGAGCAGTACTTC

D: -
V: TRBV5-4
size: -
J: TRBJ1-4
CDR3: CASSIQRGGLEKLFF
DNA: TGTGCCAGCAGCATACAGCGCGGGGGATTGGAAAAACTGTTTTTT

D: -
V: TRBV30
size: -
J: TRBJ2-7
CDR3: CAWSRAYEQYF
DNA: TGTGCCTGGAGTAGAGCCTACGAGCAGTACTTC

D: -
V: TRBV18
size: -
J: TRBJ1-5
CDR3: CASSPLAQSHQPQHF
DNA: TGTGCCAGCTCACCATTAGCGCAGTCCCATCAGCCCCAGCATTTT

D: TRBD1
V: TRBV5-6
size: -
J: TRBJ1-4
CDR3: CASSLKTGANEKLFF
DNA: TGTGCCAGCAGCCTAAAGACAGGGGCGAATGAAAAACTGTTTTTT

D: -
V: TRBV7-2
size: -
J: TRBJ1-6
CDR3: CASSLVFDSPLHF
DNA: TGTGCCAGCAGCCTAGTATTTGATTCACCCCTCCACTTT

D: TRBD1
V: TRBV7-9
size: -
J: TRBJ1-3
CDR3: CASSLRTGLSSGNTIYF
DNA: TGTGCCAGCAGCTTACGGACAGGGCTCTCCTCTGGAAACACCATATATTTT

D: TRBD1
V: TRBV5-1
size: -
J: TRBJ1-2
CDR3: CASSWGQGAYGYTF
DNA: TGCGCCAGCAGCTGGGGACAGGGGGCCTATGGCTACACCTTC

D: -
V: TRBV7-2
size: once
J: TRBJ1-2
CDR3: CASSLYGYGYTF
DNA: TGTGCCAGCAGCTTATATGGCTATGGCTACACCTTC

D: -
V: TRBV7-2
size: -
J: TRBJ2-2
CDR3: CASSFYTNTGELFF
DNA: TGTGCCAGCAGCTTTTACACCAACACCGGGGAGCTGTTTTTT

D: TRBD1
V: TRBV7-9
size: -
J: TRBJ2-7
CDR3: CASSLGTGGPYEQYF
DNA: TGTGCCAGCAGCCTGGGTACAGGGGGCCCCTACGAGCAGTACTTC

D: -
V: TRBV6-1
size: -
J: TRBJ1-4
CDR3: CASSEGPNEKLFF
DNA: TGTGCCAGCAGTGAAGGCCCAAATGAAAAACTGTTTTTT

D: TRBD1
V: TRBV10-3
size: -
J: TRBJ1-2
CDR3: CAISDRDGYTF
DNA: TGTGCCATCAGCGACAGGGACGGCTACACCTTC

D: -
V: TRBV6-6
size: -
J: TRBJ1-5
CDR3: CASRTGSNQPQHF
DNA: TGTGCCAGCAGGACAGGTAGCAATCAGCCCCAGCATTTT

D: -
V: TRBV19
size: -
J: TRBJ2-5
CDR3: CASRRIPGETQYF
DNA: TGTGCCAGTAGGCGGATACCCGGGGAGACCCAGTACTTC

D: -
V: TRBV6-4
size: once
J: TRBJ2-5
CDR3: CASSDIGGRGETQYF
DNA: TGTGCCAGCAGTGACATAGGGGGGCGAGGGGAGACCCAGTACTTC

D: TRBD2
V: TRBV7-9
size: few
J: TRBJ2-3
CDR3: CASSLAGLAGGGDTQYF
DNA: TGTGCCAGCAGCTTAGCGGGACTAGCGGGAGGTGGAGATACGCAGTATTTT

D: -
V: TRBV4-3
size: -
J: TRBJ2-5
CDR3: CASSQPSGLPGVNQETQYF
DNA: TGCGCCAGCAGCCAACCCTCGGGACTCCCGGGGGTAAATCAAGAGACCCAGTACTTC

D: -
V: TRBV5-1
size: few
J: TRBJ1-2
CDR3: CASKKQENYGYTF
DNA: TGCGCCAGTAAGAAACAGGAGAACTATGGCTACACCTTC